One sample yielded the 3 T cell receptor beta chains listed below, sequenced in a study of T cells after yellow fever vaccination. One entry per CDR3 protein results from TCRdb running MiXCR on the 5' RACE reads. This sample yields about 630,000 distinct CDR3 sequences, of which around an eighth are seen a single time; 15% belongs to the top ten. Sequenced material: PBMCs, taken on the day of the yellow fever booster vaccination. These receptors were taken from a man between 25 and 39 years old who received the YFV17D yellow fever vaccine.

V is TRBV6-2 or TRBV6-3 and J is TRBJ2-7; TRBD1 agrees at 8 bases. This CDR3 comprises 16 residues. Trimming at V came to 5 bases and at J to 4 bases, leaving 13 bases not matched to a gene. Germline values: CDR1 MNHEY, CDR2 SVGEGT. This chain's CDR3 is CASSTRPGQGVYEQYF. The CDR3, as DNA: TGTGCCAGCAGTACAAGACCCGGACAGGGTGTTTACGAGCAGTACTTC.

This clonotype came up a few times. This rearrangement joins TRBV7-6 to TRBJ1-4; possible D gene TRBD1, 6 bases. V was trimmed by 2 bases and J by 4 bases, leaving 17 bases between them. Germline CDR1 SGHVS, CDR2 FNYEAQ. The CDR3 contains 17 residues. The chain's CDR3 is CASSLKGGTEINEKLFF. CDR3 bases: TGTGCCAGCAGCTTAAAGGGGGGGACGGAGATTAATGAAAAACTGTTTTTT.

This clonotype appeared a few times. The chain carries TRBV7-9 and TRBJ2-7; D unresolved. The ends were cut back, 4 bases at V and 6 bases at J, with 10 bases in the middle. CDR3 length: 12 residues. The germline V gene encodes CDR1 SEHNR and CDR2 FQNEAQ (reference sequence). CDR3 loop: CASSSLVSEQYF. CDR3 bases: TGTGCCAGCAGCTCCCTGGTGTCCGAGCAGTACTTC.